A single T cell receptor beta chain is shown here with its context. As yet, its antigen is unknown. Germline lookup yields CDR1 SGHTA and CDR2 FQGNSA. V lost 4 bases and J 2 bases, leaving 4 bases between the germline ends. This CDR3 is 12 amino acids long. The PCR used 60 Vbeta and 13 Jbeta primers. TCRdb's copy holds only in-frame clones and misses some; the assay was immunoSEQ multiplex PCR. The sample lists 50,000 or so clones, 55% to 85% occurring once. This sample was included in a study of cytomegalovirus exposure and HLA in healthy donors. Study-wide context: Of some 400 genotyped donors, about 80% clustered with self-reported Caucasian donors. Study results and limitations: In a later analysis, TCR beta V- and J-gene trimming was associated with a missense DCLRE1C variant. Overall, about 160 TCR beta chains were annotated as cytomegalovirus-associated.

Specimen: PBMCs. This chain joins TRBV7-2 and TRBJ2-3; D is unclear. The source of this sequence is a man aged 35-49 years in good health and CMV-seropositive. The CDR3 DNA reads TGTGCCAGCAGCTCCTTCACAGATACGCAGTATTTT. Its protein product is CASSSFTDTQYF.